What follows describes a single TCR beta chain. Using immunoSEQ multiplex PCR, the repertoire was profiled, and TCRdb retains in-frame clones only, with some absent. This table has fewer than 200,000 clones, over 85% appearing once. This record comes from a study of control samples from healthy donors and cancer patients. The V end lost 5 bases, the J end lost 1 base, and 15 bases lay between the germline ends. The CDR3 is made up of 15 amino acids. Germline assignment: CDR1 SGHVS and CDR2 FQNEAQ. The chain couples TRBV7-8 to TRBJ2-7; D assignment may be TRBD1 or TRBD2 (7 bases each). The TCR comes from a woman aged 55-70 years in good health. Sequencing was performed on blood. CDR3 region: CASSQGGTGSYEQYF. In DNA form, the CDR3 reads TGTGCCAGCAGCCAGGGGGGGACTGGGTCCTACGAGCAGTACTTC. Using reference TRBV7-8 and TRBJ2-7 for the parts outside the CDR3, the full variable domain is GAGVSQSPRYKVAKRGQDVALRCDPISGHVSLFWYQQALGQGPEFLTYFQNEAQLDKSGLPSDRFFAERPEGSVSTLKIQRTQQEDSAVYLCASSQGGTGSYEQYFGPGTRLTVT.